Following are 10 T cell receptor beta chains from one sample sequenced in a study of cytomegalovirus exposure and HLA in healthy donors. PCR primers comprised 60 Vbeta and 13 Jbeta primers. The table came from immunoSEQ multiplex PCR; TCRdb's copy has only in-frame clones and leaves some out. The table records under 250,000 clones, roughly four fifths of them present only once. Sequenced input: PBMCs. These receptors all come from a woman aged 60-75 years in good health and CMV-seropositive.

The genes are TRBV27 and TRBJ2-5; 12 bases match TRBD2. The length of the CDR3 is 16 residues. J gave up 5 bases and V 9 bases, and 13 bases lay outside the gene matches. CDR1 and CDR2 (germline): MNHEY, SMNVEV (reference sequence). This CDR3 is CASKGLAGARGETQYF. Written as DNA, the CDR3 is TGTGCCAGTAAGGGACTAGCGGGTGCCCGCGGGGAGACCCAGTACTTC.

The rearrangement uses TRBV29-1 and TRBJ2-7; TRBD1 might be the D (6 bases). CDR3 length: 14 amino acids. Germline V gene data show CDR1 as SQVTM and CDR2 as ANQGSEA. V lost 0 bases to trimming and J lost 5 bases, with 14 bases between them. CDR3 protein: CSVEDRQETHEQYF. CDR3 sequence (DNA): TGCAGCGTTGAAGACCGACAGGAAACCCACGAGCAGTACTTC.

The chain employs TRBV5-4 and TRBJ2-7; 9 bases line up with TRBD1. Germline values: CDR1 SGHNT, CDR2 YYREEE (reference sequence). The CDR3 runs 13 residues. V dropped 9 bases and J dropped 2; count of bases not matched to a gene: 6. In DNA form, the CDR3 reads TGTGCCACCTCCGGGACAGGGACCTACGAGCAGTACTTC. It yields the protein CATSGTGTYEQYF.

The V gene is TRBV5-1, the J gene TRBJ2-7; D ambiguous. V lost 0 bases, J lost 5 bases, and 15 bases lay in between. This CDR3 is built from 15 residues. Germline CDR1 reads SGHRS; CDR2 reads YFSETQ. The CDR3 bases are TGCGCCAGCAGCTTGGCCACCTCGGGTATCGACGAGCAGTACTTC. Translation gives CASSLATSGIDEQYF.

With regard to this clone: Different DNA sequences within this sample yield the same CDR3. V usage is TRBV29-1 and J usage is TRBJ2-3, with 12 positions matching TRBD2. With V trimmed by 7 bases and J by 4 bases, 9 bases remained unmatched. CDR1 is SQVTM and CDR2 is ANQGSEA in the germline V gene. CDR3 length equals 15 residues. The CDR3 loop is CSGIGLAGLSDTQYF. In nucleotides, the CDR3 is TGCAGCGGCATTGGACTAGCGGGATTGTCAGATACGCAGTATTTT.

CDR3 protein: CASSDRGRGGGQYF. The CDR3 DNA follows: TGTGCCAGCAGCGACAGGGGGCGTGGGGGGGGGCAGTACTTC. The V gene is TRBV7-3, the J gene TRBJ2-7, with TRBD1 matching 10 bases. CDR1 is SGHTA and CDR2 is FQGTGA in the germline V gene. This CDR3 is built from 14 residues. Trimming cost V 5 bases and J 9 bases; bases outside gene matches: 10.

CDR3 DNA sequence: TGTGCTAGTGGTTTGGTACTAGCGAGACTAAACACCGGGGAGCTGTTTTTT. Amino acids: CASGLVLARLNTGELFF. The chain joins TRBV12-5 to TRBJ2-2, with TRBD2 matching over 7 bases. Trimming at V came to 0 bases and at J to 2 bases, leaving 6 bases not matched to a gene. Germline CDR1 is LGHNT and CDR2 is FRNRAP. This CDR3 comprises 17 residues.

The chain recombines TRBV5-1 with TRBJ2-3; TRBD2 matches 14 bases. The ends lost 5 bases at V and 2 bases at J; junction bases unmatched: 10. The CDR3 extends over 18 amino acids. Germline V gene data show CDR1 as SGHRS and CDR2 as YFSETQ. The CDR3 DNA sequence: TGCGCCAGCAGACGGGGGACTAGCGGGAGCCTAATCACAGATACGCAGTATTTT. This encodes CASRRGTSGSLITDTQYF.

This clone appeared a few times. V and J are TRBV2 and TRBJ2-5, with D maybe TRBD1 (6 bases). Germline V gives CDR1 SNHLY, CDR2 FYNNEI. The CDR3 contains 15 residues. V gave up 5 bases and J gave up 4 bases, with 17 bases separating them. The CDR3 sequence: CASSPGQPGGETQYF. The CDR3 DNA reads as TGTGCCAGCAGTCCGGGACAACCAGGAGGAGAGACCCAGTACTTC.

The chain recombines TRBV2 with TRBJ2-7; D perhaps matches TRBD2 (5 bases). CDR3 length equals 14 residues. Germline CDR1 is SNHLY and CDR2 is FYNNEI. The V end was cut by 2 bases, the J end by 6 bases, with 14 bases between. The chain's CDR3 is CASSENGALGEQYF. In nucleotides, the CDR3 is TGTGCCAGCAGTGAAAATGGAGCACTAGGCGAGCAGTACTTC.